This T cell receptor beta chain emerged from a study of early T cells in non-severe SARS-CoV-2 infection. Study outcomes and limitations: The matching step, a VDJdb search, favored anti-spike CD8 responses and missed private and CD4 specificities.

For this clonotype: Its antigen is as yet unknown.

Unique molecular identifiers were added to individual cDNA molecules. TCRdb re-derived calls from the 5' RACE reads in MiXCR, one entry per CDR3 protein. The sample yields approximately 47,000 distinct CDR3 sequences, under 7.5% seen once. The input for sequencing was whole blood, taken at baseline. The TCR originated in an adult who was a healthcare worker with PCR-confirmed SARS-CoV-2 infection or an uninfected control (not recorded which).

DNA of the CDR3: TGTGCCAGCAGCGCGACAGCGGGAAACTACGAGCAGTACTTC. It codes for CASSATAGNYEQYF. The chain recombines TRBV9 with TRBJ2-7; 7 bases match TRBD2. The CDR3 sequence is 14 residues long. The V and J ends lost 3 bases and 3 bases, in that order; junction bases with no gene match: 6. Germline-derived CDR1 and CDR2 are SGDLS and YYNGEE.